This T cell receptor beta chain was observed in a study of T cells in Graves' hyperthyroidism and ophthalmopathy. Points from the study as a whole: Most expanded thyroid clonotypes above 0.001 also appeared in blood.

The germline V and J ends were trimmed by 5 bases and 5 bases, with 7 bases remaining between them. CDR3 length: 12 residues. The germline gives CDR1 SEHNR, CDR2 FQNEAQ (reference sequence). TCR beta CDR3 sequences were amplified from RNA transcripts. TCR CDR3 regions were first amplified by RT-PCR with HTBI primers. TCRdb re-analysed the multiplex PCR reads in MiXCR, keeping a single row per CDR3 protein. The profile shows about 740,000 distinct CDR3 sequences, 12% to 15% of them singletons. This clonotype showed up many times. The target antigen is unknown. The sample taken for sequencing was blood. The chain has TRBV7-9 and TRBJ2-1; D is unclear. The sequence was obtained from a woman aged 18-29 years with Graves' hyperthyroidism. CDR3 loop: CASSLTDNEQFF. The CDR3 DNA is TGTGCCAGCAGCCTAACGGACAATGAGCAGTTCTTC.